This T cell receptor (beta chain) was profiled in a study of T cells in Graves' hyperthyroidism and ophthalmopathy. Authors of the study amplified TCR beta CDR3 regions from RNA transcripts. The HTBI primer set drove a first-round RT-PCR of the TCR CDR3. TCRdb used MiXCR to reprocess the multiplex PCR reads, holding one entry per CDR3 protein. The data hold around 290,000 distinct CDR3 sequences, with roughly 13% observed a single time. The CDR3 has 13 residues. From germline, CDR1 is GTSNPN and CDR2 SVGIG (reference sequence). V was clipped by 1 base and J by 4 bases, with 10 bases between them. Any patient presenting with uncontrolled infection, other autoimmune disease, pregnancy or lactation was left out.

The gene calls are TRBV30 and TRBJ2-5; the D gene is possibly TRBD2 (5 bases). This TCR was sampled from a woman aged 40 to 50 with Graves' hyperthyroidism. Specimen: blood. The CDR3 protein is CAWSDGSVETQYF. Here the CDR3 DNA reads TGTGCCTGGAGTGATGGTAGCGTAGAGACCCAGTACTTC. Filled out from reference TRBV30 and TRBJ2-5, the complete variable domain reads SQTIHQWPATLVQPVGSPLSLECTVEGTSNPNLYWYRQAAGRGLQLLFYSVGIGQISSEVPQNLSASRPQDRQFILSSKKLLLSDSGFYLCAWSDGSVETQYFGPGTRLLVL.